The rows below give T cell receptor beta chains drawn from one sample of a study of blood T cell repertoires in COVID-19. The protocol was immunoSEQ multiplex PCR, while the TCRdb copy is restricted to in-frame clones and leaves out a portion. Of fewer than 300,000 clones listed, more than 70% were seen once; the top ten hold about 2.5%. Sequencing was performed on peripheral blood. The source is a woman aged 45 to 65 with acute or convalescent COVID-19. The CDR3 runs from the conserved cysteine through the conserved F or W. A D gene is named only where the DNA matches it firmly.

v_call: TRBV11-3
d_call: TRBD1
j_call: TRBJ2-1
cdr3_aa: CASSPPGTVPYNEQFF
cdr3_nt: TGTGCCAGCAGCCCCCCTGGGACAGTACCATACAATGAGCAGTTCTTC

v_call: TRBV2
d_call: .
j_call: TRBJ1-2
cdr3_aa: CASSDPGYGYTF
cdr3_nt: TGTGCCAGCAGTGATCCCGGCTATGGCTACACCTTC

v_call: TRBV5-1
d_call: TRBD1
j_call: TRBJ1-2
cdr3_aa: CASSDRGHANYGYTF
cdr3_nt: TGCGCCAGCTCCGACAGGGGCCATGCTAACTATGGCTACACCTTC

v_call: TRBV27
d_call: .
j_call: TRBJ2-1
cdr3_aa: CASSFSPNEQFF
cdr3_nt: TGTGCCAGCAGTTTTAGCCCTAATGAGCAGTTCTTC

v_call: TRBV5-4
d_call: .
j_call: TRBJ2-3
cdr3_aa: CASSRGGSRGTDTQYF
cdr3_nt: TGTGCCAGCAGCCGTGGGGGGAGTCGGGGAACAGATACGCAGTATTTT

v_call: TRBV11-3
d_call: TRBD1
j_call: TRBJ2-1
cdr3_aa: CASSLGQGAGIEQFF
cdr3_nt: TGTGCCAGCAGCCTAGGACAGGGGGCCGGTATTGAGCAGTTCTTC

v_call: TRBV5-1
d_call: .
j_call: TRBJ1-2
cdr3_aa: CASSFDRLYGYTF
cdr3_nt: TGCGCCAGCAGCTTCGACAGATTGTATGGCTACACCTTC

v_call: TRBV5-1
d_call: TRBD2
j_call: TRBJ2-2
cdr3_aa: CASSLVLAGNTGELFF
cdr3_nt: TGCGCCAGCAGCTTGGTTCTAGCGGGAAACACCGGGGAGCTGTTTTTT

v_call: TRBV28
d_call: .
j_call: TRBJ2-1
cdr3_aa: CASSLVTVNEQFF
cdr3_nt: TGTGCCAGCAGTTTAGTTACGGTCAATGAGCAGTTCTTC

v_call: TRBV19
d_call: TRBD2
j_call: TRBJ2-3
cdr3_aa: CASSISPPVLAGVPDTQYF
cdr3_nt: TGTGCCAGTAGTATATCGCCCCCAGTACTAGCGGGAGTGCCAGATACGCAGTATTTT

v_call: TRBV4-2
d_call: .
j_call: TRBJ2-1
cdr3_aa: CASSHNNEQFF
cdr3_nt: TGTGCCAGCAGCCATAACAATGAGCAGTTCTTC

v_call: TRBV12-3/TRBV12-4
d_call: .
j_call: TRBJ1-2
cdr3_aa: CASSFIGYTF
cdr3_nt: TGTGCCAGCAGTTTTATAGGCTACACCTTC

v_call: TRBV19
d_call: .
j_call: TRBJ2-7
cdr3_aa: CASSMGGSGGDTSYEQYF
cdr3_nt: TGTGCCAGTAGTATGGGTGGTTCGGGGGGCGATACGTCCTACGAGCAGTACTTC

v_call: TRBV4-3
d_call: .
j_call: TRBJ1-4
cdr3_aa: CASSPEMIRGEKLFF
cdr3_nt: TGCGCCAGCAGCCCGGAGATGATCCGAGGCGAAAAACTGTTTTTT

v_call: TRBV7-3
d_call: TRBD1
j_call: TRBJ2-2
cdr3_aa: CASSLIGTGATGELFF
cdr3_nt: TGTGCCAGCAGCTTAATCGGGACAGGGGCCACCGGGGAGCTGTTTTTT